This T cell receptor (beta chain) was profiled in a study of blood T cell repertoires in COVID-19. The junction had 1 base not matched to a gene; V was cut back by 5 bases and J by 4 bases. The CDR3 totals 12 residues. Germline V CDR1 and CDR2: LGHDT, YNNKEL (reference sequence). Libraries were prepared by immunoSEQ multiplex PCR; TCRdb keeps only in-frame clonotypes and omits some of them. The data show hundreds of thousands of clones, roughly 85% seen once. The receptor comes from a woman in her twenties or thirties with active or convalescent COVID-19. The sequenced sample consisted of peripheral blood. The V call is TRBV3-1 (or the pseudogene TRBV3-2), the J call TRBJ1-1, with 7 nucleotides matching TRBD1. The CDR3 DNA reads TGTGCCAGCAGCACAGGGGTCACTGAAGCTTTCTTT. Translation gives CASSTGVTEAFF.